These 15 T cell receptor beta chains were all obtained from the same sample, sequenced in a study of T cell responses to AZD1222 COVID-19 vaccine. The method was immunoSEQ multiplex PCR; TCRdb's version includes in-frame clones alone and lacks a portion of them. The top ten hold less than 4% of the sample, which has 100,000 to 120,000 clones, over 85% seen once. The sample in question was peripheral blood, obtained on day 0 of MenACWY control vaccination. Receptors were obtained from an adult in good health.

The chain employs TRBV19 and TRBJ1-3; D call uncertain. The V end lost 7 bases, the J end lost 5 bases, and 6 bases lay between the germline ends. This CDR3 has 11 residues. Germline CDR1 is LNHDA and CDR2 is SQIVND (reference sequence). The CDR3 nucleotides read TGTGCCAGTAACTCGAGAAACACCATATATTTT. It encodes CASNSRNTIYF.

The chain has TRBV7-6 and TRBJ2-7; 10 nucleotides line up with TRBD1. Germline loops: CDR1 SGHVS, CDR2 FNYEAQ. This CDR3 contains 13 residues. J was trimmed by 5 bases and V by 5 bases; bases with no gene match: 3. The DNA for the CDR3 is TGTGCCAGCAGCCCGGGACAGGGGAACGAGCAGTACTTC. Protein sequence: CASSPGQGNEQYF.

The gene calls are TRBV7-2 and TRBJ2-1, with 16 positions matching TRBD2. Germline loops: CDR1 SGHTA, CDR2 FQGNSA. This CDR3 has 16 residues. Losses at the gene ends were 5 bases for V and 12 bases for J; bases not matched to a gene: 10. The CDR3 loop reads CASSPVGTSGGAWQFF. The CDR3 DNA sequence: TGTGCCAGCAGCCCGGTTGGGACTAGCGGGGGGGCCTGGCAGTTCTTC.

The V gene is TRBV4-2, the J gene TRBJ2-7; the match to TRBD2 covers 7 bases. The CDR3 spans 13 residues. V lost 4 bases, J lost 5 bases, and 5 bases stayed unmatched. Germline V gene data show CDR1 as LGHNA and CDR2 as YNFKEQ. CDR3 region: CASSRGGKDEQYF. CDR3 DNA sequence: TGTGCCAGCAGCCGGGGGGGTAAAGACGAGCAGTACTTC.

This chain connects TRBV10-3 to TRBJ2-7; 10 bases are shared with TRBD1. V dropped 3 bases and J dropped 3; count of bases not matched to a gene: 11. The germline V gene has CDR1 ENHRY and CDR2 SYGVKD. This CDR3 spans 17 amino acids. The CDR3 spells CAISDAGGRDRGYEQYF. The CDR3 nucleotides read TGTGCCATCAGTGACGCAGGTGGAAGGGACAGGGGCTACGAGCAGTACTTC.

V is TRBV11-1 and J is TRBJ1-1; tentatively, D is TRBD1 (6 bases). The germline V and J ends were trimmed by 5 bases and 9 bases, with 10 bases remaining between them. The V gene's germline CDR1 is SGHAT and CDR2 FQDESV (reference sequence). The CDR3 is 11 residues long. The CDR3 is CASSPGAQAFF. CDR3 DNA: TGTGCCAGCAGCCCAGGGGCTCAAGCTTTCTTT.

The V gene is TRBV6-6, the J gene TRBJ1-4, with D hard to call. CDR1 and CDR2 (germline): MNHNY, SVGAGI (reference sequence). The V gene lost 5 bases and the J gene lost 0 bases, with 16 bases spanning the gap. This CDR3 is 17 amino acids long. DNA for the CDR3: TGTGCCAGCAGTCCATTTCCAAATTTTGCAACTAATGAAAAACTGTTTTTT. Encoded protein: CASSPFPNFATNEKLFF.

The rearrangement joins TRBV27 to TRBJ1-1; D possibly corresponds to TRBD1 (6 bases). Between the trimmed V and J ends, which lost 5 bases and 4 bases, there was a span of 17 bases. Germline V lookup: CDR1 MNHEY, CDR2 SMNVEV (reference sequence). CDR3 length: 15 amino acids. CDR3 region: CASSTSTGGSTEAFF. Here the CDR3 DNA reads TGTGCCAGCAGTACATCGACAGGTGGGAGCACTGAAGCTTTCTTT.

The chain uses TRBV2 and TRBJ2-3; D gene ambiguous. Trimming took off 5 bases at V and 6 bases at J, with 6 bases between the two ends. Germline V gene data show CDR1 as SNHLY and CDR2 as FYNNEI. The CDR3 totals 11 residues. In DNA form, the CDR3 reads TGTGCCAGCAGTCGAGGCGATACGCAGTATTTT. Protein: CASSRGDTQYF.

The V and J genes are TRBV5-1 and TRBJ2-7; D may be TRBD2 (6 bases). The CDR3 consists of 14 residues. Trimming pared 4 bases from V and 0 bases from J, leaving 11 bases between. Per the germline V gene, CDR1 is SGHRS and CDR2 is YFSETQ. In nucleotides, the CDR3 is TGCGCCAGCAGCCAGCTGACTAGCTCCTACGAGCAGTACTTC. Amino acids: CASSQLTSSYEQYF.

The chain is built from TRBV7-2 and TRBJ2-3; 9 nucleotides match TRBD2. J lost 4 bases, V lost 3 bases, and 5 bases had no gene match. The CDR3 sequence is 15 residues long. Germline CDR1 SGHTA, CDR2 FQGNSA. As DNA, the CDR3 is TGTGCCAGCAGCTTCAGCGGGGGGTCTCCAGATACGCAGTATTTT. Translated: CASSFSGGSPDTQYF.

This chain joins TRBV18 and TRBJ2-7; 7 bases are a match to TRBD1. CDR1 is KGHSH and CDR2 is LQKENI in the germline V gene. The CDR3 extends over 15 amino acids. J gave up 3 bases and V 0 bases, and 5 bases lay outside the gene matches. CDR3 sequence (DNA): TGTGCCAGCTCACCACCAGGGACAGTACACTACGAGCAGTACTTC. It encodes CASSPPGTVHYEQYF.

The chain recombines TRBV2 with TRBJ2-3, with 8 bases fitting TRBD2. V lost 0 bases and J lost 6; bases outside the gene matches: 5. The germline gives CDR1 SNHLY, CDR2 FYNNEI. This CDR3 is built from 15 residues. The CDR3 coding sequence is TGTGCCAGCAGTGAAGCGGGGATAGCGGGGGATACGCAGTATTTT. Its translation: CASSEAGIAGDTQYF.

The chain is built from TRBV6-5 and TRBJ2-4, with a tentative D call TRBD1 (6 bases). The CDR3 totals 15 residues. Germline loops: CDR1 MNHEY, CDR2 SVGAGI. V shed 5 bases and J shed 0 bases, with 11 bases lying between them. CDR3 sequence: CASSNRDLAKNIQYF. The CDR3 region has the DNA TGTGCCAGCAGTAACAGGGATCTAGCCAAAAACATTCAGTACTTC.

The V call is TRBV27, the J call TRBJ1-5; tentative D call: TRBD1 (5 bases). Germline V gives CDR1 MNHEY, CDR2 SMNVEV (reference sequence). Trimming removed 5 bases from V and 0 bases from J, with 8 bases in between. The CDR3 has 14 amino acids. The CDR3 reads CASSLRDSNQPQHF. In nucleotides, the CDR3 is TGTGCCAGCAGTCTCAGGGATAGCAATCAGCCCCAGCATTTT.